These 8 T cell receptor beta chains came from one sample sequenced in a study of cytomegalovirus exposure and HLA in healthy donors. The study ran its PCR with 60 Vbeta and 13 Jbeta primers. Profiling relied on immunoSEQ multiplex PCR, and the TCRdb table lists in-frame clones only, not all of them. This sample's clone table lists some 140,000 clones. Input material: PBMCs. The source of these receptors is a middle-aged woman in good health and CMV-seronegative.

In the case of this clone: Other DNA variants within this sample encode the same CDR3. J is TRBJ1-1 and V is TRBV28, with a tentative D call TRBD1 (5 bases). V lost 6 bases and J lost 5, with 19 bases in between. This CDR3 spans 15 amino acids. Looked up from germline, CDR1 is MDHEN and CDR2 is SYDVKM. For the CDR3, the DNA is TGTGCCAGCAGCCTCCGACGGGGGAGAGGAACTGAAGCTTTCTTT. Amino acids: CASSLRRGRGTEAFF.

CDR3 residues: CASSGAPQHF. The CDR3 nucleotides are TGTGCCAGCAGTGGCGCACCCCAGCATTTT. This chain links TRBV6-1 with TRBJ1-5, with D unclear. Germline CDR1 is MNHNS and CDR2 is SASEGT. The CDR3 length is 10 residues. Trimming pared 4 bases from V and 10 bases from J, leaving 5 bases between.

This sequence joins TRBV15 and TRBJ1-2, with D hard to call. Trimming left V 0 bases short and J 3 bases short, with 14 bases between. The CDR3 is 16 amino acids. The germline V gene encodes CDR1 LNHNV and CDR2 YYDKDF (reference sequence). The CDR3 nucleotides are TGTGCCACCAGCAGAGATCCAGGCAATGAGCACTATGGCTACACCTTC. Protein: CATSRDPGNEHYGYTF.

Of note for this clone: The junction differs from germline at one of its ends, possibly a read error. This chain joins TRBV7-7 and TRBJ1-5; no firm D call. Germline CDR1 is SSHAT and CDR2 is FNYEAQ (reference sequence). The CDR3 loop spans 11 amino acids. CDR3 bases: TGTGCTAGCAGCCCGAATCAGCCCCAGCATTTT. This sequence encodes CASSPNQPQHF. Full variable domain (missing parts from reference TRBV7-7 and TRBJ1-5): GAGVSQSPRYKVTKRGQDVTLRCDPISSHATLYWYQQALGQGPEFLTYFNYEAQPDKSGLPSDRFSAERPEGSISTLTIQRTEQRDSAMYRCASSPNQPQHFGDGTRLSIL.

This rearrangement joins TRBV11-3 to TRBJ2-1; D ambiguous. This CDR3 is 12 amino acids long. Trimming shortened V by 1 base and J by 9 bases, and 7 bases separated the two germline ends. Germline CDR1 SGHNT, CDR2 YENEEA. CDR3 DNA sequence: TGTGCCAGCAGCTTAGGTGGCACTGAGCAGTTCTTC. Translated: CASSLGGTEQFF.

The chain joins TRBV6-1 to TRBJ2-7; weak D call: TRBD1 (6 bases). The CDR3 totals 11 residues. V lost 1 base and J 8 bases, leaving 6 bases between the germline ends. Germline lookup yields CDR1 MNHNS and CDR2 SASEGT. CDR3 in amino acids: CASSEGDKQYV. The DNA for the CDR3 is TGTGCCAGCAGTGAAGGGGACAAGCAGTACGTC.

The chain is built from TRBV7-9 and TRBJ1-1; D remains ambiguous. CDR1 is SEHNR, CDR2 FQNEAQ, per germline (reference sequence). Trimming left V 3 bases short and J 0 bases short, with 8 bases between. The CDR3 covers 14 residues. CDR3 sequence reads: CASSFRRMNTEAFF. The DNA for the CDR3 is TGTGCCAGCAGCTTCCGGCGGATGAACACTGAAGCTTTCTTT. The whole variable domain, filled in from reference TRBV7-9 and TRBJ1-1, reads DTGVSQNPRHKITKRGQNVTFRCDPISEHNRLYWYRQTLGQGPEFLTYFQNEAQLEKSRLLSDRFSAERPKGSFSTLEIQRTEQGDSAMYLCASSFRRMNTEAFFGQGTRLTVV.

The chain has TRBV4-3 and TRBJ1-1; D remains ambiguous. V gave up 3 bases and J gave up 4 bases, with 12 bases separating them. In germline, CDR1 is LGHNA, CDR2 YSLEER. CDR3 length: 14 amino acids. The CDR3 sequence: CASSHDIVSTEAFF. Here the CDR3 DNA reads TGCGCCAGCAGCCACGATATCGTTAGCACTGAAGCTTTCTTT.